Below are 2 T cell receptor beta chains sequenced from a single sample in a study of identical twins. TCRdb analysed the 5' RACE reads with MiXCR anew, one entry per CDR3 protein. Found here are 1.5 million to 2 million distinct CDR3 sequences, roughly 35% of them singletons; the top ten hold around 0.3%. Sequenced material: cord blood. All receptors derive from a newborn girl in good health.

This clonotype occurred a few times. This chain uses TRBV27 with TRBJ2-5; TRBD1 aligns across 9 bases. The germline CDR1 and CDR2 sequences are MNHEY and SMNVEV (reference sequence). V lost 5 bases and J lost 11; bases outside the gene matches: 12. The CDR3 has 14 amino acids. The CDR3 sequence is CASSTYRGRVEQYF. As DNA, the CDR3 is TGTGCCAGCAGTACCTACAGGGGGCGCGTGGAGCAGTACTTC.

The genes are TRBV6-6 and TRBJ1-6; 11 bases match TRBD1. Germline V CDR1 and CDR2: MNHNY, SVGAGI (reference sequence). J lost 0 bases, V lost 2 bases, and 0 bases had no gene match. The CDR3 contains 17 residues. The CDR3 is CASSYGTGGSYNSPLHF. The CDR3 DNA follows: TGTGCCAGCAGTTACGGGACAGGGGGCTCCTATAATTCACCCCTCCACTTT.